This TCR beta chain was observed in a study of cytomegalovirus exposure and HLA in healthy donors. Study details: Unique TCRs from HLA-typed donors, some 85 million of them, were held in an early data release.

Regarding the study as a whole: What a later analysis showed was that several of the most significant clusters appeared linked to common viral pathogens. The study labeled 150 to 200 TCR beta chains cytomegalovirus-associated.

The germline CDR1 and CDR2 sequences are LNHDA and SQIVND (reference sequence). Trimming cost V 5 bases and J 5 bases, with 16 bases left between them. CDR3 length: 15 residues. This clone was picked up a small number of times. What it binds is not known. The PCR employed 60 Vbeta primers together with 13 Jbeta primers. TCRdb keeps only in-frame clones here, not all; method: immunoSEQ multiplex PCR. Of 100,000 to 150,000 clones listed, 65% to 85% were seen once; the top ten hold 1.5%. Sequenced sample: PBMCs. The TCR was taken from a woman under 30 in good health and CMV-seronegative. This chain uses TRBV19 with TRBJ2-1; D is perhaps TRBD2 (6 bases). CDR3 coding DNA: TGTGCCAGTAGTGGGAGAGAGTGGGGGGACAATGAGCAGTTCTTC. It yields the protein CASSGREWGDNEQFF.